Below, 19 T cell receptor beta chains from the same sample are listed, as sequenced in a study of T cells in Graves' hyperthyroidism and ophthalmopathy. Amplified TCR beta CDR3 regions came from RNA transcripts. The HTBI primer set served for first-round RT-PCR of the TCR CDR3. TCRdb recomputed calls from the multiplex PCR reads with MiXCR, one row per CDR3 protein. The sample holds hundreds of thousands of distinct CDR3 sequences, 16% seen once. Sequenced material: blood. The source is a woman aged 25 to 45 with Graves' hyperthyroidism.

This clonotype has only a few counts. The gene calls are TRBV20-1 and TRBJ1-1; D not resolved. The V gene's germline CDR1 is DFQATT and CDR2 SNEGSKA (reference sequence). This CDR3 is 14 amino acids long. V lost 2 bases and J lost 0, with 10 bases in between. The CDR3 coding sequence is TGCAGTGCTAGAAGCCCCTTTATGAACACTGAAGCTTTCTTT. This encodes CSARSPFMNTEAFF.

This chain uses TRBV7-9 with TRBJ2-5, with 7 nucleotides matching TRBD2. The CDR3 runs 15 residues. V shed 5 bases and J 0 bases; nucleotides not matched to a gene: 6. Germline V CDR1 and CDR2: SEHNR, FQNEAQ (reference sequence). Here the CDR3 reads CASSPLAVYQETQYF. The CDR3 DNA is TGTGCCAGCAGCCCCCTAGCGGTGTACCAAGAGACCCAGTACTTC.

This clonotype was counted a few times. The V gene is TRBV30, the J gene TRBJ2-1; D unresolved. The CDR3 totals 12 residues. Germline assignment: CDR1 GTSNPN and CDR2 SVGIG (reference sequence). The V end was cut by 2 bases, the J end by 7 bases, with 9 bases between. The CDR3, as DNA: TGTGCCTGGAGTAAAACGGGTAATGAGCAGTTCTTC. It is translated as CAWSKTGNEQFF.

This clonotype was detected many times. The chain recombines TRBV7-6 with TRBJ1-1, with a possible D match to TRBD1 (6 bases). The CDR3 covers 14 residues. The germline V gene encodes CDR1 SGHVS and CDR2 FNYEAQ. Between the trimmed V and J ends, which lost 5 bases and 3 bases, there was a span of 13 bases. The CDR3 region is CASSRGAGDTEAFF. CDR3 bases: TGTGCCAGCAGCCGAGGGGCAGGGGACACTGAAGCTTTCTTT. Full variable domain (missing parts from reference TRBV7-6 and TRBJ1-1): GAGVSQSPRYKVTKRGQDVALRCDPISGHVSLYWYRQALGQGPEFLTYFNYEAQQDKSGLPNDRFSAERPEGSISTLTIQRTEQRDSAMYRCASSRGAGDTEAFFGQGTRLTVV.

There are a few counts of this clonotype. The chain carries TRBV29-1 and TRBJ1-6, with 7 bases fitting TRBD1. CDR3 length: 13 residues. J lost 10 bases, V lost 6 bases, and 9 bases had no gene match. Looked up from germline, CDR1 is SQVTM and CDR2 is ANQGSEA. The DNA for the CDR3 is TGCAGCGTCGGTGACAGGGCAGGGTCACCCCTCCACTTT. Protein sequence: CSVGDRAGSPLHF.

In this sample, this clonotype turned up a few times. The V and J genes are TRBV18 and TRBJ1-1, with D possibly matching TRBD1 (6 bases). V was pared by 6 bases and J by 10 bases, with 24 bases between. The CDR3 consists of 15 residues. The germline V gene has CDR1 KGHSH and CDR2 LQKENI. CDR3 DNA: TGTGCCAGCTCTTCCGTTCCGGGACACAACCAAGGAGCTTTCTTT. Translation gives CASSSVPGHNQGAFF.

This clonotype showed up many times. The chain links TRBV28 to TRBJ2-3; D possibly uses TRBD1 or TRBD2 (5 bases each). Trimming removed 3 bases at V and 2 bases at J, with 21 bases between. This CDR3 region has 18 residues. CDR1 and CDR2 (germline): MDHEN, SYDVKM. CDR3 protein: CASSFPVLRAGITDTQYF. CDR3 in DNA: TGTGCCAGCAGTTTCCCCGTGTTGCGGGCAGGGATCACAGATACGCAGTATTTT.

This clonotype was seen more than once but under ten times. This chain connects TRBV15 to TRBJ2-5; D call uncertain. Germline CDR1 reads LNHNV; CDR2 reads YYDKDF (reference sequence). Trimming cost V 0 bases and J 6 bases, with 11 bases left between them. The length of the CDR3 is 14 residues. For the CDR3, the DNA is TGTGCCACCAGCAGAGATTTAAACCCACAGACCCAGTACTTC. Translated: CATSRDLNPQTQYF.

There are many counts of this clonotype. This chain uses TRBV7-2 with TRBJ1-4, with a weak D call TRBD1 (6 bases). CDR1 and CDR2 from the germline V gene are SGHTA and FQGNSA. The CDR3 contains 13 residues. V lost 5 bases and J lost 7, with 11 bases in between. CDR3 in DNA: TGTGCCAGCAGCCAAGGGGGGTCTGAAAAACTGTTTTTT. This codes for CASSQGGSEKLFF.

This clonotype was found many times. The chain's CDR3 is CASSLGWARVQFF. The CDR3, as DNA: TGTGCCAGCAGCTTAGGCTGGGCCAGGGTGCAGTTCTTC. The rearrangement joins TRBV11-3 to TRBJ2-1; a possible D gene is TRBD1 (5 bases). The V and J ends lost 1 base and 12 bases respectively, with 13 bases between them. CDR1 SGHNT and CDR2 YENEEA come from the germline V gene. The CDR3 is 13 residues long. Filled out from reference TRBV11-3 and TRBJ2-1, the complete variable domain reads EAGVVQSPRYKIIEKKQPVAFWCNPISGHNTLYWYLQNLGQGPELLIRYENEEAVDDSQLPKDRFSAERLKGVDSTLKIQPAELGDSAVYLCASSLGWARVQFFGPGTRLTVL.

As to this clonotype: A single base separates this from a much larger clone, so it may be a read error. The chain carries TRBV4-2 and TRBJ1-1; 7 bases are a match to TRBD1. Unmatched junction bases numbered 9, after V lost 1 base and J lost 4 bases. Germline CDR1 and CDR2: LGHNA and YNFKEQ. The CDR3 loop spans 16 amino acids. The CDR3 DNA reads TGTGCCAGCAGCCAAGGCGTGGGGACAGTGAGCACTGAAGCTTTCTTT. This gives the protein CASSQGVGTVSTEAFF.

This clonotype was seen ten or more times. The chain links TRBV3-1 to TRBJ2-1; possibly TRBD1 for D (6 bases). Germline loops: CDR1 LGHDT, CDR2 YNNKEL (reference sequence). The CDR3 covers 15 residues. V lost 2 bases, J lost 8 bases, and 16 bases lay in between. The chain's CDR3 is CASSQFQDREYEQFF. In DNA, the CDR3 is TGTGCCAGCAGCCAATTTCAGGACAGAGAGTATGAGCAGTTCTTC.

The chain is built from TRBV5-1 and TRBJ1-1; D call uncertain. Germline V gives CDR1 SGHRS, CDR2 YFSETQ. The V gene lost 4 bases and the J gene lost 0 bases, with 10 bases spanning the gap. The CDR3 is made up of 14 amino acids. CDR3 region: CASSRQRMNTEAFF. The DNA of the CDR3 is TGCGCCAGCAGCCGGCAAAGAATGAACACTGAAGCTTTCTTT.

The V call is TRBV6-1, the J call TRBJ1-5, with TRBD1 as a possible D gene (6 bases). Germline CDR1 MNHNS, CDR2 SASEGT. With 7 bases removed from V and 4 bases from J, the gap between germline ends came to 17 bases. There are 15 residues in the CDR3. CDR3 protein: CASTTGDTRNQPQHF. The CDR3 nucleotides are TGTGCCAGCACTACGGGGGACACCAGGAATCAGCCCCAGCATTTT.

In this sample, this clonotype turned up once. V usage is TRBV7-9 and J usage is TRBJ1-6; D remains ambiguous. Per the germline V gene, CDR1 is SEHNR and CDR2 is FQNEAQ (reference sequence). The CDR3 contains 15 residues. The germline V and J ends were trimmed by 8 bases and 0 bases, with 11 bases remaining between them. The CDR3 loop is CASGSGSSYNSPLHF. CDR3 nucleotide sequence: TGTGCCAGCGGTTCTGGAAGCTCCTATAATTCACCCCTCCACTTT.

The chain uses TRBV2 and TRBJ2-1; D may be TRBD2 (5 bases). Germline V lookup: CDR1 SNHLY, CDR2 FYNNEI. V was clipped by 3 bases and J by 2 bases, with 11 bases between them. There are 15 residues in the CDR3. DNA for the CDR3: TGTGCCAGCAGTGACCTAGCAGGAACCTACAATGAGCAGTTCTTC. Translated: CASSDLAGTYNEQFF.

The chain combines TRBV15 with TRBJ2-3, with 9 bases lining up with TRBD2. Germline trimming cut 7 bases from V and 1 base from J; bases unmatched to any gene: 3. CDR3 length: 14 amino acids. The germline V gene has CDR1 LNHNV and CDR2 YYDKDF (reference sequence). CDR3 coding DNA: TGTGCCACCACTAGCGGGACCCGCACAGATACGCAGTATTTT. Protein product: CATTSGTRTDTQYF.

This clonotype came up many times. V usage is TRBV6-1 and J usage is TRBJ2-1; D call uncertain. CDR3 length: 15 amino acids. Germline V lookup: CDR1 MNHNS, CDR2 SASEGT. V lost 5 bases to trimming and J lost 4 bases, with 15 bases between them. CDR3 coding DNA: TGTGCCAGCAGTCCCGACTTCCCGAGTTACAATGAGCAGTTCTTC. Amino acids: CASSPDFPSYNEQFF.

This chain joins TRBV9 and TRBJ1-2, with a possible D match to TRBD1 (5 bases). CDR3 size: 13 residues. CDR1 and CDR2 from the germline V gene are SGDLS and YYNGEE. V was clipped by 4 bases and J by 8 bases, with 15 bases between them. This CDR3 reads CASSSSGGGGYTF. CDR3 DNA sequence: TGTGCCAGCAGCTCCTCGGGGGGGGGAGGCTACACCTTC.